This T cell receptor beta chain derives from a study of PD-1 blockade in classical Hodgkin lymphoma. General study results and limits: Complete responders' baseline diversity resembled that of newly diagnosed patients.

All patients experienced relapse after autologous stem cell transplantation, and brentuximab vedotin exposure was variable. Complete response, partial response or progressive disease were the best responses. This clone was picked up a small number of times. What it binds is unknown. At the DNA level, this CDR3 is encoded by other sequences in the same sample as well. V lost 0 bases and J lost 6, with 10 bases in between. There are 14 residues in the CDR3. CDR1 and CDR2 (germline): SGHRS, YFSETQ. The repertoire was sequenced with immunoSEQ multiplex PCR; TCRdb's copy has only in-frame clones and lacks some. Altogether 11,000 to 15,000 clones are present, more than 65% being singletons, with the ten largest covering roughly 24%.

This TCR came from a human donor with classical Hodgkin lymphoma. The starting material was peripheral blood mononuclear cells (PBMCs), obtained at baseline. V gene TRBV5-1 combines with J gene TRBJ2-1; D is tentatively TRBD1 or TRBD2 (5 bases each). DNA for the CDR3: TGCGCCAGCAGCTTGGGAGGGGCTGGCAATGAGCAGTTCTTC. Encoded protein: CASSLGGAGNEQFF.